The 11 T cell receptor beta chains in this list originate from one sample, sequenced in a study of metastatic and nonmetastatic thyroid tumors. TCRdb re-clonotyped the PCR reads through MiXCR. In the table there are approximately 31,000 clones, approximately 31% of which are singletons. No patient had received any treatment before thyroid surgery. Sequencing input: blood. The receptors here all came from a female donor with papillary thyroid cancer or a benign thyroid nodule (not recorded which). Some clones in this sample may be carry-over from other donors' samples.

This clone appeared many times. This sequence joins TRBV19 and TRBJ1-5; D may be TRBD1 (6 bases). CDR1 LNHDA and CDR2 SQIVND come from the germline V gene (reference sequence). This CDR3 has 14 amino acids. Trimming stripped 5 bases from V and 4 bases from J, with 12 bases between. In DNA form, the CDR3 reads TGTGCCAGTAGTCCCCACAGGGAGAATCAGCCCCAGCATTTT. Its protein is CASSPHRENQPQHF.

This clone turned up a few times. The CDR3 region is CASSTLTGVEQYF. The CDR3 DNA sequence: TGTGCCAGTAGTACCCTGACAGGGGTCGAGCAGTACTTC. V gene TRBV19 combines with J gene TRBJ2-7; 8 nucleotides match TRBD1. The CDR3 covers 13 residues. Germline-derived CDR1 and CDR2 are LNHDA and SQIVND (reference sequence). V lost 4 bases and J lost 6; bases outside the gene matches: 5.

There are a few counts of this clone. The junction and the germline gene differ at one end; a read error may be behind it. This sequence joins TRBV15 and TRBJ2-7, with a tentative D call TRBD2 (5 bases). Germline values: CDR1 LNHNV, CDR2 YYDKDF (reference sequence). The CDR3 has 14 residues. As DNA, the CDR3 is TGTGCCACCATCAGAGCCCTACTAGCCTACGAGCAGTACTTC. This translates into CATIRALLAYEQYF.

Ten or more counts support this clone. The chain couples TRBV2 to TRBJ2-5; 7 bases match TRBD1. The CDR3 runs to 13 residues. Germline CDR1 reads SNHLY; CDR2 reads FYNNEI. V lost 3 bases, J lost 5 bases, and 3 bases stayed unmatched. CDR3 nucleotide sequence: TGTGCCAGCAGTGAGGGGACAGCGGAGACCCAGTACTTC. This codes for CASSEGTAETQYF.

The genes are TRBV30 and TRBJ2-2; D might be TRBD1 (5 bases). The germline gives CDR1 GTSNPN, CDR2 SVGIG (reference sequence). The CDR3 extends over 13 amino acids. The V end lost 0 bases, the J end lost 6 bases, and 8 bases lay between the germline ends. The CDR3 region is CAWSVNRPGELFF. For the CDR3, the DNA is TGTGCCTGGAGTGTAAACAGGCCCGGGGAGCTGTTTTTT.

This clone occurred many times. The chain couples TRBV29-1 to TRBJ1-3; D might be TRBD1 (5 bases). The CDR3 has 13 amino acids. The germline V gene has CDR1 SQVTM and CDR2 ANQGSEA. Trimming cost V 7 bases and J 4 bases, with 14 bases left between them. The CDR3 DNA reads TGCAGCGGATCAGGGCCCTCGGGAAACACCATATATTTT. Protein: CSGSGPSGNTIYF.

This clone was observed many times. V and J are TRBV20-1 and TRBJ2-3; 10 bases are shared with TRBD1. The CDR3 spans 15 residues. The germline V gene encodes CDR1 DFQATT and CDR2 SNEGSKA (reference sequence). The ends lost 6 bases at V and 0 bases at J; junction bases unmatched: 6. In DNA form, the CDR3 reads TGCAGTGCGAGTGACAGGGGGCGAAGCACAGATACGCAGTATTTT. This codes for CSASDRGRSTDTQYF.

This clone appeared many times. CDR3 sequence reads: CASSAGTTNYGYTF. CDR3 DNA: TGTGCCAGCAGTGCAGGGACAACTAACTATGGCTACACCTTC. This chain links TRBV2 with TRBJ1-2; D is perhaps TRBD1 (6 bases). The CDR3 spans 14 residues. The V end lost 4 bases, the J end lost 0 bases, and 9 bases lay between the germline ends. Germline V gives CDR1 SNHLY, CDR2 FYNNEI.

This clone is medium-sized by share. The J gene is TRBJ1-2, the V gene TRBV6-6; no clear D. V lost 3 bases, J lost 1 base, and 15 bases lay in between. The CDR3 runs to 16 residues. CDR1 is MNHNY and CDR2 is SVGAGI in the germline V gene (reference sequence). The CDR3 reads CASSYSVEGLNYGYTF. In DNA, the CDR3 is TGTGCCAGCAGTTATTCCGTTGAAGGGCTTAACTATGGCTACACCTTC.

This clone has more than one count but fewer than ten. This may be a read error: a much more frequent sequence differs by one nucleotide. The chain combines TRBV5-2 with TRBJ2-6; the DNA was not compared with TRBD1, the D call given in the table. TRBV5-2 is a pseudogene segment. There are 19 residues in the CDR3. CDR3 sequence (DNA): TGTGCCAGCGGCCTGAGAACGGGACAGGAGGCTTTCGGGGCCAACGTCCCGACTTTC. This translates into CASGLRTGQEAFGANVPTF.

This rearrangement joins TRBV19 to TRBJ1-4; D is unclear. Germline V CDR1 and CDR2: LNHDA, SQIVND (reference sequence). This CDR3 has 17 residues. V was shortened by 3 bases and J by 0 bases, with 14 bases between the two germline ends. The chain's CDR3 is CASSIWFVLATNEKLFF. The CDR3 coding sequence is TGTGCCAGTAGTATTTGGTTTGTTCTCGCAACTAATGAAAAACTGTTTTTT.